Each of the 14 T cell receptor beta chains below was sequenced from the same sample in a study of identical twins. Each CDR3 protein is one row after TCRdb ran MiXCR on the 5' RACE reads. Of approximately 210,000 distinct CDR3 sequences in the sample, about a tenth were seen once. The specimen sequenced was memory (CD45RO+) T cells sorted from blood. The receptors here all came from a young woman in good health.

This clonotype was observed a few times. The gene calls are TRBV6-1 and TRBJ2-2, with D perhaps TRBD2 (6 bases). The ends were cut back, 6 bases at V and 4 bases at J, with 6 bases in the middle. The CDR3 covers 12 residues. Germline V gene lookup returns CDR1 MNHNS and CDR2 SASEGT. The CDR3 protein is CASRAGTGELFF. The CDR3 nucleotides are TGTGCCAGCAGAGCGGGCACCGGGGAGCTGTTTTTT.

This rearrangement joins TRBV24-1 to TRBJ2-7; D is unclear. The V end was cut by 9 bases, the J end by 3 bases, with 8 bases between. The CDR3 totals 11 residues. CDR1 is KGHDR, CDR2 SFDVKD, per germline. The CDR3 coding sequence is TGTGCCACCGACGGCGGCTACGAGCAGTACTTC. This encodes CATDGGYEQYF.

This clonotype has only a few counts. V and J are TRBV7-9 and TRBJ2-3, with D uncertain. The CDR3 is 14 residues long. The V gene lost 4 bases and the J gene lost 11 bases, with 19 bases spanning the gap. Germline V gene lookup returns CDR1 SEHNR and CDR2 FQNEAQ (reference sequence). CDR3 sequence (DNA): TGTGCCAGCAGCTCTGACCGTACCGGCCAAAAGCAGTATTTT. This translates into CASSSDRTGQKQYF.

This clonotype was observed many times. Relative to the germline gene, one junction end is altered; a read error may explain this. The genes are TRBV5-5 and TRBJ2-1; no clear D. Germline CDR1 and CDR2: SGHKS and YYEKEE (reference sequence). CDR3 length equals 13 residues. This CDR3 reads CASSLFIPGEQLF. DNA for the CDR3: TGTGCCAGCAGCTTGTTTATCCCAGGCGAGCAGTTGTTC.

The table lists this clonotype with a few counts. The chain has TRBV9 and TRBJ1-1; D call uncertain. This CDR3 comprises 13 residues. Germline CDR1 reads SGDLS; CDR2 reads YYNGEE. The germline V and J ends were trimmed by 2 bases and 6 bases, with 11 bases remaining between them. The CDR3 DNA follows: TGTGCCAGCAGCGTTCTGGGTACTCCTGAAGCTTTCTTT. This translates into CASSVLGTPEAFF.

This clonotype has a count of ten or more. The V gene is TRBV10-3, the J gene TRBJ2-3, with 7 bases lining up with TRBD1. V shed 10 bases, J shed 4 bases, and the junction held 11 bases outside the gene matches. This CDR3 has 14 amino acids. Germline CDR1 and CDR2: ENHRY and SYGVKD. The CDR3, as DNA: TGTGCCAGCGCCACAGGGGTTGGGGCAGATACGCAGTATTTT. Protein product: CASATGVGADTQYF.

This clonotype has a single count. DNA of the CDR3: TGTGCCAGCGGAACTCGACAGGGGACCCCCTACGAGCAGTACTTC. It specifies CASGTRQGTPYEQYF. This sequence joins TRBV21-1 and TRBJ2-7; the table's D call TRBD1 went unverified against the DNA. TRBV21-1 is annotated as a pseudogene. This CDR3 has 15 residues.

V and J are TRBV9 and TRBJ1-5, with D uncertain. The CDR3 is 13 residues long. The V gene lost 3 bases and the J gene lost 1 base, with 5 bases spanning the gap. The V gene's germline CDR1 is SGDLS and CDR2 YYNGEE. CDR3 nucleotides: TGTGCCAGCAGCGGCGGGAGCAATCAGCCCCAGCATTTT. This sequence encodes CASSGGSNQPQHF.

The chain joins TRBV20-1 to TRBJ1-2; unclear D gene. The CDR3 runs 12 residues. From germline, CDR1 is DFQATT and CDR2 SNEGSKA (reference sequence). Trimming removed 2 bases at V and 3 bases at J, with 7 bases between. This CDR3 reads CSARKADYGYTF. CDR3 nucleotide sequence: TGCAGTGCTAGAAAGGCGGACTATGGCTACACCTTC.

This clonotype was observed a few times. This sequence joins TRBV6-1 and TRBJ2-7; D might be TRBD2 (6 bases). Between the trimmed V and J ends, which lost 7 bases and 5 bases, there was a span of 18 bases. The germline V gene has CDR1 MNHNS and CDR2 SASEGT. The CDR3 spans 14 residues. The CDR3: CASKHPGLIDEQYF. The CDR3 coding sequence is TGTGCCAGCAAACACCCGGGACTGATTGACGAGCAGTACTTC.

V and J are TRBV4-3 and TRBJ2-1, with no clear D. The CDR3 spans 14 residues. Germline CDR1 LGHNA, CDR2 YSLEER. V lost 3 bases and J lost 4, with 10 bases in between. The CDR3 nucleotides read TGCGCCAGCAGCCAGGTTGGGCAGTACAATGAGCAGTTCTTC. The encoded protein is CASSQVGQYNEQFF.

This clonotype was recorded at least ten times. The CDR3 coding sequence is TGCGCCAGCAGCCGAGGGCTCTCTGGGGCCAACGTCCTGACTTTC. Residues: CASSRGLSGANVLTF. The J gene is TRBJ2-6, the V gene TRBV5-1; tentative D call: TRBD2 (5 bases). The V gene's germline CDR1 is SGHRS and CDR2 YFSETQ. The CDR3 has 15 amino acids. V lost 4 bases to trimming and J lost 0 bases, with 8 bases between them.

This clonotype appeared a few times. This chain joins TRBV15 and TRBJ2-5; TRBD2 is a possible D gene (5 bases). The CDR3 loop spans 14 amino acids. Between the trimmed V and J ends, which lost 3 bases and 2 bases, there was a span of 10 bases. CDR1 LNHNV and CDR2 YYDKDF come from the germline V gene (reference sequence). The CDR3 DNA is TGTGCCACCAGCAGGTCTTCGGGGCAAGAGACCCAGTACTTC. Protein: CATSRSSGQETQYF.

This clonotype was seen at least ten times. This CDR3 reads CASIITDGDGNTIYF. The CDR3 DNA sequence: TGTGCCAGCATTATAACGGACGGAGATGGAAACACCATATATTTT. The gene calls are TRBV12-3 or TRBV12-4 and TRBJ1-3; D call uncertain. V shed 7 bases and J shed 3 bases, with 16 bases lying between them. The CDR3 covers 15 residues.